The rows below give T cell receptor beta chains drawn from one sample of a study of T cells expressing NK-cell markers. After re-calling the 5' RACE reads, TCRdb lists one entry per CDR3 protein, DNA absent. The sample data list 500,000 to 700,000 distinct CDR3 sequences. Sequencing was done on a sample of blood T cells: a sorted CD56 or NKG2C T cell subset, CD4+ or CD8+ T cells, or bulk PBMC T cells (not recorded which). These receptors came from a man aged 18-30 years in good health. CDR3s include the opening cysteine and the closing phenylalanine or tryptophan.

j_gene: TRBJ2-2
v_gene: TRBV7-2
len: 16
CDR3aa: CASSLGGRASTGELFF

j_gene: TRBJ2-7
v_gene: TRBV7-2
len: 17
CDR3aa: CASSLVRRGRDPYEQYF

j_gene: TRBJ2-2
v_gene: TRBV5-5
len: 18
CDR3aa: CASSYVPVAGGDTGELFF

j_gene: TRBJ2-2
v_gene: TRBV10-3
len: 19
CDR3aa: CAISDFPGLAGVNTGELFF

j_gene: TRBJ2-1
v_gene: TRBV6-1
len: 18
CDR3aa: CASTNPGTSGSLRNEQFF

j_gene: TRBJ1-2
v_gene: TRBV3-1
len: 13
CDR3aa: CATKTEGAVGYTF

j_gene: TRBJ2-4
v_gene: TRBV9
len: 16
CDR3aa: CASSVGHDPGKNIQYF

j_gene: TRBJ1-4
v_gene: TRBV3-1
len: 12
CDR3aa: CASSQEGAKLFF

j_gene: TRBJ2-1
v_gene: TRBV11-2
len: 15
CDR3aa: CASSRWGTSGNEQFF

j_gene: TRBJ2-1
v_gene: TRBV20-1
len: 16
CDR3aa: CSAPHGWLAGGNEQFF

j_gene: TRBJ2-3
v_gene: TRBV18
len: 17
CDR3aa: CASSTRTSSGRGDTQYF

j_gene: TRBJ2-3
v_gene: TRBV11-3
len: 15
CDR3aa: CASAPGGLSTDTQYF

j_gene: TRBJ2-2
v_gene: TRBV3-1
len: 15
CDR3aa: CASSLRQGLTGELFF

j_gene: TRBJ2-7
v_gene: TRBV29-1
len: 13
CDR3aa: CSVAEGLVHEQYF

j_gene: TRBJ2-1
v_gene: TRBV5-1
len: 13
CDR3aa: CASGGPPVYEQFF

j_gene: TRBJ2-4
v_gene: TRBV11-2
len: 16
CDR3aa: CASSLGLVQAKNIQYF

j_gene: TRBJ1-1
v_gene: TRBV14
len: 16
CDR3aa: CASSPREAGTNTEAFF

j_gene: TRBJ2-1
v_gene: TRBV6-5
len: 13
CDR3aa: CASSYSKQGEQFF

j_gene: TRBJ2-1
v_gene: TRBV4-1
len: 13
CDR3aa: CASSQGQLNEQFF

j_gene: TRBJ1-1
v_gene: TRBV25-1
len: 14
CDR3aa: CASSEPAGRTEAFF

j_gene: TRBJ2-1
v_gene: TRBV14
len: 16
CDR3aa: CASSPRRREEYNEQFF

j_gene: TRBJ2-5
v_gene: TRBV7-8
len: 14
CDR3aa: CASSLWQGGETQYF

j_gene: TRBJ2-7
v_gene: TRBV18
len: 13
CDR3aa: CASSGEASYEQYF

j_gene: TRBJ1-1
v_gene: TRBV20-1
len: 14
CDR3aa: CSATRDRGDTEAFF

j_gene: TRBJ2-3
v_gene: TRBV24-1
len: 16
CDR3aa: CATSDPGARGTDTQYF

j_gene: TRBJ2-5
v_gene: TRBV5-1
len: 16
CDR3aa: CASSLEIAGGPETQYF